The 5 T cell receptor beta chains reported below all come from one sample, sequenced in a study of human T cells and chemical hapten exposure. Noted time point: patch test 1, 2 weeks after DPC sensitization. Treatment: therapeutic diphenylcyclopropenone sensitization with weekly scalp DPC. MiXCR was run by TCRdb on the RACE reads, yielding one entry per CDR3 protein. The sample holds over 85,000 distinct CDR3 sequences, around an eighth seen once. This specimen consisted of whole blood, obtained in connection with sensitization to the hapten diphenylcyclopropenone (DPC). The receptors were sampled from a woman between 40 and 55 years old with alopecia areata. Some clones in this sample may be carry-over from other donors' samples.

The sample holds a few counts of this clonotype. This chain's CDR3 is CSARVLAGGDTGELFF. DNA for the CDR3: TGCAGTGCTAGGGTCTTAGCGGGAGGGGACACCGGGGAGCTGTTTTTT. The chain employs TRBV20-1 and TRBJ2-2; 11 nucleotides agree with TRBD2. In germline, CDR1 is DFQATT, CDR2 SNEGSKA (reference sequence). CDR3 length equals 16 residues. J was trimmed by 3 bases and V by 3 bases; bases with no gene match: 6.

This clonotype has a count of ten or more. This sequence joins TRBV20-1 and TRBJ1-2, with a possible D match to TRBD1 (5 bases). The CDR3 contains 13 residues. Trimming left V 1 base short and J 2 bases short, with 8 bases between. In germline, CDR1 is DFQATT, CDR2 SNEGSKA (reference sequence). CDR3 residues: CSARGGANYGYTF. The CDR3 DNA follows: TGCAGTGCTAGAGGAGGGGCGAACTATGGCTACACCTTC.

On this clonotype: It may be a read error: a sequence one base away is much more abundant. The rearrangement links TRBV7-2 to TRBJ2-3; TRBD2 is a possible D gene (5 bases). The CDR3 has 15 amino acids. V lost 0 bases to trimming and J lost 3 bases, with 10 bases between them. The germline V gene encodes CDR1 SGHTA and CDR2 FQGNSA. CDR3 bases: TGTGCCAGCAGCTTAGCGGTTACTAGGACAGATACGCAGTATTTT. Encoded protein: CASSLAVTRTDTQYF.

The CDR3 DNA sequence: TGTGCCAGCAGCTTTTTGACAGGGTCTGTGCGGGAGACCCAGTACTTC. Amino acids: CASSFLTGSVRETQYF. The chain carries TRBV7-9 and TRBJ2-5, with 7 bases matching TRBD1. Germline loops: CDR1 SEHNR, CDR2 FQNEAQ (reference sequence). The ends lost 3 bases at V and 5 bases at J; junction bases unmatched: 12. The CDR3 has 16 residues.

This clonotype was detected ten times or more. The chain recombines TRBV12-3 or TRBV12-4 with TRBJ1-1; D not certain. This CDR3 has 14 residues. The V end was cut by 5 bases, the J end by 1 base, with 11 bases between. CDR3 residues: CASSTGRENTEAFF. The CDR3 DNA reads TGTGCCAGCAGTACCGGACGGGAGAACACTGAAGCTTTCTTT.